The 9 T cell receptor beta chains presented below share a single source sample, sequenced in a study of a mutant IDH1 vaccine in newly diagnosed glioma (dated by TCRdb to the early 2020s). Libraries were constructed by the immunoSEQ multiplex PCR assay. In TCRdb, the immuneACCESS table is reduced to in-frame sequences with V and J assigned. These tables do not hold every clone; where another copy was compared, an unresolved V gene accounts for under half, and the others remain unexplained. For this sample the table gives 80,000 to 100,000 clones, of which more than 65% were detected only once. The ten largest clones add up to about 5.6% of the sample. Taken with the paper, the label for time point translates to: baseline, week 1 (first vaccination visit). The intended sense of this specimen's treatment or condition label: pre-vaccination baseline after standard-of-care therapy. The material sequenced was PBMCs, taken from a glioma patient treated with radiotherapy, temozolomide or both. The receptor source for this set is a man aged 35-49 years with glioma. Some clones in this sample may be carry-over from other donors' samples.

The chain carries TRBV29-1 and TRBJ2-7; 7 bases line up with TRBD1. The CDR3 loop spans 12 amino acids. Germline V gene data show CDR1 as SQVTM and CDR2 as ANQGSEA. V dropped 5 bases and J dropped 2; count of bases not matched to a gene: 3. CDR3 DNA sequence: TGCAGCGTTTCGGGACAGACCTACGAGCAGTACTTC. Protein sequence: CSVSGQTYEQYF.

This clone was detected once. The rearrangement uses TRBV7-2 and TRBJ1-2; 7 bases fit TRBD1. This CDR3 spans 17 amino acids. V lost 4 bases to trimming and J lost 7 bases; unmatched junction nucleotides: 18. The V gene's germline CDR1 is SGHTA and CDR2 FQGNSA. The CDR3, as DNA: TGTGCCAGCAGCTCTCAGACAGGGAACGCGCCGATGGGTGGCTACACCTTC. Translation gives CASSSQTGNAPMGGYTF.

The rearrangement uses TRBV5-3 and TRBJ2-3, with unresolved D. TRBV5-3 qualifies as an ORF whose function is uncertain. Trimming took 7 bases from V and 8 from J, leaving 8 bases between them. This CDR3 comprises 10 residues. The CDR3 bases are TGTGCCAGAGCTTTCGGTACGCAGTATTTT. It codes for CARAFGTQYF.

The chain is built from TRBV4-1 and TRBJ1-2, with TRBD1 as a possible D gene (5 bases). The germline V and J ends were trimmed by 0 bases and 3 bases, with 23 bases remaining between them. The germline V gene has CDR1 MGHRA and CDR2 YSYEKL. CDR3 length equals 19 residues. The CDR3 sequence: CASSQDWEWGSPTYYGYTF. Here the CDR3 DNA reads TGCGCCAGCAGCCAAGACTGGGAGTGGGGCAGTCCTACCTACTATGGCTACACCTTC.

In its sample, this clone was seen a few times. The CDR3 loop is CASSLTDLRGYTF. For the CDR3, the DNA is TGCGCCAGCAGCTTGACAGACCTAAGAGGCTACACCTTC. The chain joins TRBV5-1 to TRBJ1-2, with D uncertain. Germline V gene lookup returns CDR1 SGHRS and CDR2 YFSETQ. The CDR3 length is 13 residues. Trimming shortened V by 1 base and J by 8 bases, and 12 bases separated the two germline ends.

In DNA form, the CDR3 reads TGTGCCAGCAGTTACCCCCCCGGACAGGTGAATTCACCCCTCCACTTT. Encoded protein: CASSYPPGQVNSPLHF. This chain uses TRBV6-6 with TRBJ1-6, with 7 bases matching TRBD1. CDR1 is MNHNY and CDR2 is SVGAGI in the germline V gene (reference sequence). The CDR3 consists of 16 residues. V dropped 2 bases and J dropped 7; count of bases not matched to a gene: 8.

This chain joins TRBV18 and TRBJ2-1; 10 bases map to TRBD2. CDR1 and CDR2 (germline): KGHSH, LQKENI. The CDR3 length is 15 residues. V was clipped by 6 bases and J by 2 bases; unmatched bases: 4. The CDR3 spells CASSSGGAPYNEQFF. The CDR3 nucleotides read TGTGCCAGCTCCAGCGGGGGGGCCCCCTACAATGAGCAGTTCTTC.

The chain recombines TRBV6-5 with TRBJ2-1; 9 nucleotides align to TRBD1. This CDR3 comprises 16 residues. Unmatched junction bases numbered 8, after V lost 3 bases and J lost 5 bases. The germline CDR1 and CDR2 sequences are MNHEY and SVGAGI. CDR3 nucleotides: TGTGCCAGCAGTTATCTCGTCGGGACAGGGAACAATGAGCAGTTCTTC. Protein: CASSYLVGTGNNEQFF.

The genes are TRBV5-1 and TRBJ1-5; D is unresolved. The germline V gene has CDR1 SGHRS and CDR2 YFSETQ. The CDR3 is 15 residues long. Trimming stripped 1 base from V and 4 bases from J, with 12 bases between. CDR3 loop: CASSLSGSQNQPQHF. In nucleotides, the CDR3 is TGCGCCAGCAGCTTGAGCGGGTCTCAAAATCAGCCCCAGCATTTT.